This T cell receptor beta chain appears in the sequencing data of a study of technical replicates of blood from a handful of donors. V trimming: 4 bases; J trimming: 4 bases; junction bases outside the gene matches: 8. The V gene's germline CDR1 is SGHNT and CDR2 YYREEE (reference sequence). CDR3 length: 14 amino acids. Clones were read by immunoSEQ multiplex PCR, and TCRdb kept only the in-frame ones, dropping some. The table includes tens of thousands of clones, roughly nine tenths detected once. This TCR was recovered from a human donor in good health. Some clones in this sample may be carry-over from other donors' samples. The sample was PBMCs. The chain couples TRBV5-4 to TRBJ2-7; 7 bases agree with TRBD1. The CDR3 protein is CASSLTEQGYEQYF. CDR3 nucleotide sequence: TGTGCCAGCAGCCTCACCGAACAGGGGTACGAGCAGTACTTC.